The sequence of this T cell receptor beta chain was determined in a study of shared clonotypes between healthy human individuals (dated by TCRdb to 2020 to 2021). Regarding the research as a whole: Three men and a couple of women, aged 18 to 49 years, made up the cohort. Each donor's leukapheresis produced roughly between roughly 0.85 and 9.5 billion PBMCs. For each donor, CD4 naive and CD4 memory were each given three plates, CD8 naive was given two plates, and CD8 memory was given one plate. Different laboratories and diverse techniques were used to prepare libraries and sequence TCR repertoires, to increase sequencing depth and limit assay-specific biases. Blood TCR repertoires of roughly five healthy adults were deeply sequenced to estimate repertoire size and the extent of clonotype sharing between individuals. Points the paper makes about the study in general: Naive subsets generally had larger estimated clonotype richness than memory subsets. Sharing across a few donors was observed for roughly 5.4% of naive CD4, 3% to 3.5% of naive CD8, 2% to 2.5% of memory CD4, and around 0.4% of memory CD8 clonotypes. Pairwise subsampling led to the expectation that sequencing depth would affect the degree of clonotype sharing among donors. Clonotypes shared by all four sorted-subset donors showed higher generation probabilities than non-shared clonotypes. Only blood was sampled, and tissue TCR repertoires likely differ from those in blood. The genetic and exposure-history diversity represented was limited by the small number of donors. Incomplete sequencing was indicated by rarefaction of sorted-subset datasets, despite the large sequencing depth.

Notes on this clone: It lacks a known antigen. The input lacks base qualities; no much larger clone sits a single base away.

TCR CDR3 regions were amplified from genomic DNA by multiplex PCR using the deep immunoSEQ assay. Extracted genomic DNA from each cell subset was spread evenly across all wells of several immunoSEQ 96-well plates, with each plate serving as a replicate. For sorted subsets, each replicate PCR was loaded with approximately 190 ng genomic DNA, equivalent to about 30,000 T cell genomes. The purified libraries were quantified using a Qubit 3.0 fluorometer, sized with a Bioanalyzer 2100, and then quantified again using the KAPA Library Quantification kit. Each immunoSEQ 96-well plate was sequenced on its own single-read 150-cycle Illumina NextSeq 550 flow cell. Concerning the study's data processing: Because only junctional sequences without quality scores were contained in the immunoSEQ output, filtering matching that applied to full-length reads could not be performed. Sequences were annotated with PyIR, a Python wrapper for IgBLAST v1.9, using IMGT germline references to assign V/J genes and CDR3. Reads with weak V/J assignments (E-value above 1e-6), missing CDR3, stop codons, out-of-frame junctions, or ambiguous translated residues were removed. V3J clonotypes were defined by identical inferred V gene, J gene, and CDR3 amino acid sequence. To compute the percentage overlap between repertoires, the number of shared unique clonotypes was divided by the size of the smaller repertoire. Three approaches were used to assess repertoire richness: RTK rarefaction, the Chao1 estimator, and Recon v2.1 estimates of unobserved clonotypes. Generation probabilities were computed with OLGA for all TCRbeta clonotypes obtained by the gDNA method from a handful of donors. TCRdb provides this immuneACCESS table in a form limited to in-frame rearrangements. Some clones are lacking; in checked studies, under half of them reflect an unresolved V gene, and why the rest are absent is not known. V and J calls and clone size are copied from that table; D and trimming were computed from the DNA. Recorded for this sample are about 960,000 clones; approximately 76% of them occurred a single time. Together, the top ten hold nearly 1.5% of the sample.

The donors were healthy, HIV-negative adults who had no recently reported acute infections or vaccinations. Only Caucasian adults living in Nashville, Tennessee, USA were represented among the donors. CD4+ T cells were enriched through magnetic negative selection, after which naive cells were positively selected on CD45RA and the remaining negative fraction served as the memory subset. Blood was collected by leukapheresis, and PBMCs were isolated by Ficoll-Histopaque density gradient centrifugation and then cryopreserved in liquid nitrogen vapor phase. Analytical flow cytometry was used to check the purity and quantity of each magnetically sorted T cell population. Genomic DNA was isolated from each sorted fraction and quantified by UV absorbance on a Nanodrop 2000c. This sequence originates from a young man in good health. Sample: memory CD4+ T cells sorted from blood. The cell subset or site label of this sample denotes: CD45RA-negative fraction.

The CDR3 in this case is CASSLGQEFHEQYF. The nucleotides are TGCGCCAGCAGCTTGGGACAGGAGTTCCACGAGCAGTACTTC. Recombination joined TRBV5-1 with TRBJ2-7; a tentative D match to TRBD1 spans 6 bases. V gives up 0 bases and J gives up 5 bases, and the segment between their germline ends measures 12 bases. The germline V gene supplies CDR1 SGHRS and CDR2 YFSETQ. From the cysteine through the phenylalanine, the CDR3 covers 14 amino acids. Only CDR3 DNA remains: 42 bases, in frame from the first base. Reference TRBV5-1 and TRBJ2-7 proteins supply the regions before and after the CDR3; the full variable domain is: KAGVTQTPRYLIKTRGQQVTLSCSPISGHRSVSWYQQTPGQGLQFLFEYFSETQRNKGNFPGRFSGRQFSNSRSEMNVSTLELGDSALYLCASSLGQEFHEQYFGPGTRLTVT.